A single TCR beta chain is shown here with its context. What it binds is not known. The CDR3 loop spans 14 amino acids. Germline loops: CDR1 SGHNT, CDR2 YYREEE (reference sequence). The V end was cut by 4 bases, the J end by 0 bases, with 9 bases between. Time point meaning: blood 2 weeks post-SBRT. Stated treatment: 15 Gy SBRT to primary tumor, nephrectomy 4 weeks later. Clear cell pathology was present in this patient's renal cell carcinoma. TCRdb's copy holds only in-frame clones and misses some; the assay was immunoSEQ multiplex PCR. The sample has 100,000 to 150,000 clones; approximately 78% are singletons. The record originates from a study of radiation and T cells in renal cell carcinoma. Study context: Nephrectomy followed 15 Gy stereotactic body radiation by 4 weeks. Study-level findings and limits: Top tumor clonotypes rose in blood 2 weeks post-radiation, then contracted.

Material: blood, obtained from a patient whose treatment included radiotherapy and nephrectomy. The chain joins TRBV5-4 to TRBJ2-3, with D hard to call. The sequence derives from a woman aged 55-75 years with renal cell carcinoma. CDR3 in DNA: TGTGCCAGCAGCCCCACGGGCAGCACAGATACGCAGTATTTT. Translation gives CASSPTGSTDTQYF.